This TCR beta chain was captured by sequencing in a study of T cell repertoires in ileal Crohn's disease. At the level of the study: Every patient was operated on for stricturing (approximately 60%) or penetrating (approximately 40%) complications.

Trimming removed 4 bases from V and 10 bases from J, with 14 bases in between. Germline values: CDR1 SNHLY, CDR2 FYNNEI. This CDR3 has 14 residues. This clone was observed a handful of times. Profiled with immunoSEQ multiplex PCR; TCRdb holds only in-frame clones, not every one. The sample carries more than 9,500 clones, 80% to 85% recorded once. This sample's time point: neoterminal ileum biopsy at postoperative endoscopy, about 6 months after surgery. The TCR sequence derives from an adult with Crohn's disease. The sample consisted of ileal tissue. The V call is TRBV2, the J call TRBJ1-6, with D tentatively TRBD1 (6 bases). The CDR3 DNA is TGTGCCAGCAGTGTGGGGGGGGCGCAATCACCCCTCCACTTT. This sequence encodes CASSVGGAQSPLHF.